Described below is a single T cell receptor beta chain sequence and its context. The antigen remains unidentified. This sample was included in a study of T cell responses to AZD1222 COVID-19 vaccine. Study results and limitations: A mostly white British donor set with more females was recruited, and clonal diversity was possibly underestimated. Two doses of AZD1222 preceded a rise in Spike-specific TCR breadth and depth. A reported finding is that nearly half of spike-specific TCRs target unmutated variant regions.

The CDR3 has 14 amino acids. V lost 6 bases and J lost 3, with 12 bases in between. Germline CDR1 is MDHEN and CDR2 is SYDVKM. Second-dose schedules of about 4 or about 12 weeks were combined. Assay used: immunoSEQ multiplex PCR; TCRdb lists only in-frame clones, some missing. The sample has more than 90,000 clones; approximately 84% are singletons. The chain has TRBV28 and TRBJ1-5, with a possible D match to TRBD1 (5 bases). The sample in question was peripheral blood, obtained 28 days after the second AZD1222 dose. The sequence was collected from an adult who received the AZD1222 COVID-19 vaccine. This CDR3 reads CASRGGGNNQPQHF. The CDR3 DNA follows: TGTGCCAGCAGGGGGGGAGGGAACAATCAGCCCCAGCATTTT.